Listed here are 8 T cell receptor beta chains from one sample, sequenced in a study of T cell responses to AZD1222 COVID-19 vaccine. Sequencing used immunoSEQ multiplex PCR; TCRdb keeps in-frame clones, though not all of them. The sample has some 150,000 clones; about 92% are singletons. The sample was peripheral blood, taken on day 0 of AZD1222 vaccination. The receptors stem from an adult in good health.

This clone showed up just once. The chain has TRBV18 and TRBJ2-7; 9 nucleotides match TRBD1. CDR1 and CDR2 (germline): KGHSH, LQKENI. This CDR3 contains 14 residues. The junction had 6 bases not matched to a gene; V was cut back by 4 bases and J by 5 bases. CDR3 region: CASSRDREHHEQYF. The CDR3 DNA sequence: TGTGCCAGCTCACGGGACAGGGAGCACCACGAGCAGTACTTC.

The DNA for the CDR3 is TGTGCCAGCTCACCGACGGGACAGCACTCCACGGAGCAGTACTTC. The encoded protein is CASSPTGQHSTEQYF. This chain uses TRBV18 with TRBJ2-7; 7 bases are shared with TRBD1. Germline CDR1 KGHSH, CDR2 LQKENI. V lost 3 bases, J lost 7 bases, and 12 bases stayed unmatched. The CDR3 covers 15 residues.

This rearrangement joins TRBV28 to TRBJ1-1; D gene ambiguous. This CDR3 has 14 amino acids. Germline loops: CDR1 MDHEN, CDR2 SYDVKM. The V end lost 5 bases, the J end lost 4 bases, and 14 bases lay between the germline ends. Here the CDR3 DNA reads TGTGCCAGCAGTCCCGGCTTCGAGGGCACTGAAGCTTTCTTT. It yields the protein CASSPGFEGTEAFF.

This clone was recorded only once. V usage is TRBV28 and J usage is TRBJ1-1; 7 nucleotides line up with TRBD1. In germline, CDR1 is MDHEN, CDR2 SYDVKM. This CDR3 is 12 amino acids long. With V trimmed by 7 bases and J by 11 bases, 10 bases remained unmatched. The CDR3 loop reads CASTAGGLRAFF. In DNA, the CDR3 is TGTGCCAGCACCGCAGGGGGACTCCGGGCTTTCTTT.

The chain recombines TRBV19 with TRBJ1-2; 7 bases align to TRBD1. This CDR3 comprises 22 residues. V lost 3 bases and J lost 0; bases outside the gene matches: 25. Germline-derived CDR1 and CDR2 are LNHDA and SQIVND (reference sequence). The DNA for the CDR3 is TGTGCCAGTAGTATTAATCCCTCATCCCCCCCGACAGGGATCACCTCTAACTATGGCTACACCTTC. Translated: CASSINPSSPPTGITSNYGYTF.

This sequence joins TRBV7-2 and TRBJ2-3; TRBD1 is a possible D gene (6 bases). The germline V and J ends were trimmed by 5 bases and 3 bases, with 15 bases remaining between them. This CDR3 has 15 residues. CDR1 is SGHTA and CDR2 is FQGNSA in the germline V gene. The CDR3 spells CASSLTGAPTDTQYF. CDR3 coding DNA: TGTGCCAGCAGCCTGACAGGTGCCCCTACAGATACGCAGTATTTT.

The chain couples TRBV5-4 to TRBJ1-2; D gene uncertain. Germline V gives CDR1 SGHNT, CDR2 YYREEE (reference sequence). The CDR3 is 14 amino acids. Trimming stripped 3 bases from V and 0 bases from J, with 9 bases between. Here the CDR3 DNA reads TGTGCCAGCAGCTCCTCTTGGACTAACTATGGCTACACCTTC. It codes for CASSSSWTNYGYTF.

V usage is TRBV28 and J usage is TRBJ1-1; D ambiguous. With 5 bases removed from V and 5 bases from J, the gap between germline ends came to 12 bases. This CDR3 has 13 residues. The germline gives CDR1 MDHEN, CDR2 SYDVKM. The CDR3 reads CASSPPRSTEAFF. The CDR3 bases are TGTGCCAGCAGTCCGCCCCGTTCGACTGAAGCTTTCTTT.